The clone carrying this T cell receptor beta chain was recorded only once. The target antigen is unknown. Researchers ran immunoSEQ v3.0 at survey level. TCRdb's copy holds only in-frame clones and misses some; the assay was immunoSEQ multiplex PCR. The table has some 16,000 clones, 80% seen once. These data are taken from a study of long-term antiretroviral therapy in people with HIV. Turning to the study itself: The oldest specimens predate the 2015 immediate-ART recommendation by about a decade. Regarding the study as a whole: HIV repertoires spanned tighter CDR3 length ranges than controls did. ART-treated samples gained diversity yet remained below transplant donor controls. Blood dating 2004 to 2017 may reflect older ART regimens.

Trimming stripped 5 bases from V and 0 bases from J, with 10 bases between. This CDR3 has 14 residues. CDR1 and CDR2 from the germline V gene are LNHDA and SQIVND (reference sequence). The V call is TRBV19, the J call TRBJ1-1, with D uncertain. This sequence originates from a man between 18 and 35 years old with HIV. The input for sequencing was unsorted PBMCs, taken 0.1 years before starting antiretroviral therapy. CDR3 protein: CASSWTAMNTEAFF. DNA for the CDR3: TGTGCCAGTAGTTGGACGGCCATGAACACTGAAGCTTTCTTT. The full variable domain, its missing parts supplied by reference TRBV19 and TRBJ1-1, is DGGITQSPKYLFRKEGQNVTLSCEQNLNHDAMYWYRQDPGQGLRLIYYSQIVNDFQKGDIAEGYSVSREKKESFPLTVTSAQKNPTAFYLCASSWTAMNTEAFFGQGTRLTVV.